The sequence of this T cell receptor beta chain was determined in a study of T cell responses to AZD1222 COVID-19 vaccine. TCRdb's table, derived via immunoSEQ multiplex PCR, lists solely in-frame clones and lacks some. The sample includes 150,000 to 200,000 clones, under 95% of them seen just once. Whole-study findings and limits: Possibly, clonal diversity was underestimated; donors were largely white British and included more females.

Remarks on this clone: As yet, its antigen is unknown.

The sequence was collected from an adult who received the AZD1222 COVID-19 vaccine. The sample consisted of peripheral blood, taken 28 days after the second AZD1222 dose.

The CDR3 sequence is CASSERARVFNEQFF. CDR3 sequence (DNA): TGTGCCAGTAGTGAGAGGGCCCGTGTGTTCAATGAGCAGTTCTTC. The J gene is TRBJ2-1, the V gene TRBV19, with D possibly being TRBD2 (5 bases). Germline assignment: CDR1 LNHDA and CDR2 SQIVND (reference sequence). The CDR3 length is 15 residues. Trimming left V 5 bases short and J 6 bases short, with 17 bases between.